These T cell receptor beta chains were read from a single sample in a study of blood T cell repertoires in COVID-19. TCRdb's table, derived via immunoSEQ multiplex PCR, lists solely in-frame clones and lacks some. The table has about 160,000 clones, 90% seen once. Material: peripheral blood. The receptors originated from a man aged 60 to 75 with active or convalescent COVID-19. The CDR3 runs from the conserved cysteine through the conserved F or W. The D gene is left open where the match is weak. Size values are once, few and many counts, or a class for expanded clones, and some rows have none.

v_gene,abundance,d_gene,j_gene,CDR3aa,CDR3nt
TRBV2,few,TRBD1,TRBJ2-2,CATRGRRTGELFF,TGTGCCACCAGGGGGCGTCGCACCGGGGAGCTGTTTTTT
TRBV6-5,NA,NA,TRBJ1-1,CASSPWGGNTEAFF,TGTGCCAGCAGCCCATGGGGGGGGAACACTGAAGCTTTCTTT
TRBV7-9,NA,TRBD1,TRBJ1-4,CASSQGGATNEKLFF,TGTGCCAGCAGCCAAGGGGGCGCAACTAATGAAAAACTGTTTTTT
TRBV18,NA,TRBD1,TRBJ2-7,CASSLPGQGVYEQYF,TGTGCCAGCTCTCTTCCGGGACAGGGGGTCTACGAGCAGTACTTC
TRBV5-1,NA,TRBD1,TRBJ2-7,CASSFGVIGQGGEQYF,TGCGCCAGCAGCTTCGGAGTAATCGGACAGGGCGGCGAGCAGTACTTC
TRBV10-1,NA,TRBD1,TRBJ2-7,CASTPGTGSEQYF,TGCGCCAGCACTCCCGGGACAGGGTCCGAGCAGTACTTC
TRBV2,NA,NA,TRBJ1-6,CASSVTRSNSPLHF,TGTGCCAGCAGTGTTACAAGGAGTAATTCACCCCTCCACTTT
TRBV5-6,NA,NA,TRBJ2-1,CASSLAGGAYNEQFF,TGTGCCAGCAGCTTGGCCGGAGGGGCCTACAATGAGCAGTTCTTC
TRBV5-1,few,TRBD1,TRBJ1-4,CASSTGTGSEKLFF,TGCGCCAGCAGCACCGGGACAGGGAGTGAAAAACTGTTTTTT
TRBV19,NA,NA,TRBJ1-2,CASSARRDVNYGYTF,TGTGCCAGTAGTGCTAGACGGGATGTAAACTATGGCTACACCTTC
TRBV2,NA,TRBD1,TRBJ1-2,CASNMDRAGYTF,TGTGCCAGCAATATGGACAGGGCAGGCTACACCTTC
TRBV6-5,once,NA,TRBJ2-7,CASSLNGQSTYEQYF,TGTGCCAGCAGCCTAAACGGACAGTCTACCTACGAGCAGTACTTC
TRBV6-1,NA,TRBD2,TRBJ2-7,CASSDKRDFRGDEQYF,TGTGCCAGCAGTGACAAGCGGGACTTTCGGGGGGACGAGCAGTACTTC
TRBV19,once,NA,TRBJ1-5,CASSIPQPNQPQHF,TGTGCCAGTAGTATCCCACAGCCCAATCAGCCCCAGCATTTT
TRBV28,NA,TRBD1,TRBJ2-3,CASSFWDRDTDTQYF,TGTGCCAGCAGTTTCTGGGACAGGGATACAGATACGCAGTATTTT
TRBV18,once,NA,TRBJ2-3,CASSQFRDSPGRDTQYF,TGTGCCAGCTCTCAGTTCCGGGACTCTCCCGGTCGAGATACGCAGTATTTT
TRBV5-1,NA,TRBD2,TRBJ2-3,CASSLAGGRASDTQYF,TGCGCCAGCAGCTTGGCGGGCGGGAGGGCTTCAGATACGCAGTATTTT
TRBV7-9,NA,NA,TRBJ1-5,CASSFGGDNQPQHF,TGTGCCAGCAGCTTTGGGGGGGACAATCAGCCCCAGCATTTT
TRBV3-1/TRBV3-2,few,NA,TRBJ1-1,CASSQQDTNTEAFF,TGTGCCAGCAGCCAGCAGGACACGAACACTGAAGCTTTCTTT
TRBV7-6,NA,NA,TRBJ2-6,CASSFGTPYGLDSGANVLTF,TGTGCCAGCAGCTTTGGGACTCCATACGGCCTTGACTCTGGGGCCAACGTCCTGACTTTC
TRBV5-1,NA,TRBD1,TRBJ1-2,CASSLALDRVYGYTF,TGCGCCAGCAGCTTGGCCTTGGACAGGGTTTATGGCTACACCTTC
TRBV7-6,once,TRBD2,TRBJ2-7,CASSLVGLAGPLSSYEQYF,TGTGCCAGCAGCTTAGTGGGACTAGCGGGGCCCCTTAGCTCCTACGAGCAGTACTTC
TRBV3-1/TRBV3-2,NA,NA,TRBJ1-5,CASSQSAGYNQPQHF,TGTGCCAGCAGCCAATCAGCAGGGTACAATCAGCCCCAGCATTTT
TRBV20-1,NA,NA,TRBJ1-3,CSASSGNTIYF,TGCAGTGCCAGCTCTGGAAACACCATATATTTT
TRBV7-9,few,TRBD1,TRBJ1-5,CASHPFPRTGGLQPQHF,TGTGCCAGTCATCCTTTCCCTCGGACAGGGGGCTTGCAGCCCCAGCATTTT
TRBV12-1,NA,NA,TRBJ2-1,CASSLSIAGAGLAENNEQFF,TGTGCCAGCAGCTTATCCATCGCGGGGGCGGGACTAGCGGAAAACAATGAGCAGTTCTTC
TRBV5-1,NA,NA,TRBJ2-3,CASSLAQTLTDTQYF,TGCGCCAGCAGCTTGGCACAGACCCTCACAGATACGCAGTATTTT
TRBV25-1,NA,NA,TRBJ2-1,CASSEGGWGNEQFF,TGTGCCAGCAGTGAAGGGGGCTGGGGCAATGAGCAGTTCTTC
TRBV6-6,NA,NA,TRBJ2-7,CASSSDIGGEQYF,TGTGCCAGCAGTTCGGACATAGGGGGCGAGCAGTACTTC
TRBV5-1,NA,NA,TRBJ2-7,CASSWGAYEQYF,TGCGCCAGCAGCTGGGGAGCCTACGAGCAGTACTTC
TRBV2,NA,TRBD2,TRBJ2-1,CASSVTSGRDNEQFF,TGTGCCAGCAGCGTGACTAGCGGGAGAGACAATGAGCAGTTCTTC
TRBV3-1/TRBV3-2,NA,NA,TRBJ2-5,CASSPPAQGRETQYF,TGTGCCAGCAGCCCACCGGCTCAGGGCAGGGAGACCCAGTACTTC
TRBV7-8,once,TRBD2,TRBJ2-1,CASRLASRDNEQFF,TGTGCCAGCCGACTAGCCAGTCGAGACAATGAGCAGTTCTTC
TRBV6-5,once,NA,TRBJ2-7,CASSYSTGSYAYEQYF,TGTGCCAGCAGTTACTCGACGGGGAGTTACGCCTACGAGCAGTACTTC
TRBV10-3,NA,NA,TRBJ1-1,CAISGIRDIVSAFF,TGTGCCATCAGTGGAATCCGGGACATTGTCTCAGCTTTCTTT
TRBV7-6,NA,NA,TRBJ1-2,CASSLRGGYTF,TGTGCCAGCAGCTTAAGGGGTGGCTACACCTTC
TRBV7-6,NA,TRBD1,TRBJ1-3,CASSYRTGVSSGNTIYF,TGTGCCAGCAGCTATAGGACAGGGGTTTCCTCTGGAAACACCATATATTTT